This T cell receptor (beta chain) was captured in a study of monozygotic twins with inflammatory bowel disease. Study-level findings and limits: IBD patients carried less diverse TCRbeta repertoires (inverse Simpson) than healthy co-twins.

A word on this clonotype: What it binds is not known.

Eight separate reactions per sample yielded the cDNA. TCRalpha and TCRbeta cDNA went through nested PCRs of approximately 17 and 9 cycles, two in total. Reanalyzing the 5' RACE reads, TCRdb keeps one entry per CDR3 protein, without DNA. The sample holds 200,000 to 250,000 distinct CDR3 sequences. Whole-blood total RNA was extracted without T cell sorting. The CDR3 length is 15 residues. CDR1 and CDR2 from the germline V gene are SGDLS and YYNGEE. The sequenced sample consisted of blood. The receptor was isolated from a human donor with ulcerative colitis or Crohn's disease, or a healthy co-twin of an affected twin (not recorded which). The genes are TRBV9 and TRBJ2-5; the D call from TCRdb, TRBD2, cannot be confirmed without DNA. CDR3 amino acids: CASSAREGFQETQYF.